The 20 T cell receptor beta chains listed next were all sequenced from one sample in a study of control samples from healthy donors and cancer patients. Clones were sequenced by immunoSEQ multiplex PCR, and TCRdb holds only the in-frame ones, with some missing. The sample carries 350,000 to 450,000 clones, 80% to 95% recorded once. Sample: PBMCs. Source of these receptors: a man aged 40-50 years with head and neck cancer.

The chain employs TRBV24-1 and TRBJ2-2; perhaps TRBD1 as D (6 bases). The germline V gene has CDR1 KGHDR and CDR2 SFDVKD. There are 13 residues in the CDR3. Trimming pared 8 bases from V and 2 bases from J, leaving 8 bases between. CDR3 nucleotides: TGTGCCACCACGGACAGTAACACCGGGGAGCTGTTTTTT. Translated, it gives CATTDSNTGELFF.

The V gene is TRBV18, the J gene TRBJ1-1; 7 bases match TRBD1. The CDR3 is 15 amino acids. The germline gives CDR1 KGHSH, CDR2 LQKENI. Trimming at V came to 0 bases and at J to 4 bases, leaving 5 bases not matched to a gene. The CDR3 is CASSPPTGMATEAFF. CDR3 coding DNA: TGTGCCAGCTCACCACCGACAGGGATGGCCACTGAAGCTTTCTTT.

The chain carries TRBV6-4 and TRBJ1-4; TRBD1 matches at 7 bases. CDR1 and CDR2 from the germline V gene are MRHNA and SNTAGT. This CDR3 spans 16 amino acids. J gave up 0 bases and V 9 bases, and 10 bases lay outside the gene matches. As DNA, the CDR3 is TGTGCCAGTGATTACAGGGGACATGCAACTAATGAAAAACTGTTTTTT. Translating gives CASDYRGHATNEKLFF.

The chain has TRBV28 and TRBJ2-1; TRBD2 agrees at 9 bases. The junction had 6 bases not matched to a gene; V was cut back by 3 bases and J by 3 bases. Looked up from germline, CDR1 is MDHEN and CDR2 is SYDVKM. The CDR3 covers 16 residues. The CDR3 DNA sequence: TGTGCCAGCAGTTTTTCCCCTAGCGGGAACTACAATGAGCAGTTCTTC. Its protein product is CASSFSPSGNYNEQFF.

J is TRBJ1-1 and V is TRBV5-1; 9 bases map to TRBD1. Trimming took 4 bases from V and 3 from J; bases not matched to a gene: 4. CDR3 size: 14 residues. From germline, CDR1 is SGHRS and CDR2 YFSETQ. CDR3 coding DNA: TGCGCCAGCAGCGGTAGGACAGGGGACACTGAAGCTTTCTTT. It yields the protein CASSGRTGDTEAFF.

Here the CDR3 DNA reads TGTGCCAGCACCGTGGGTACTAGCGGGGGGGCGGAGACCCAGTACTTC. It translates to CASTVGTSGGAETQYF. This chain uses TRBV28 with TRBJ2-5; TRBD2 matches at 13 bases. This CDR3 spans 16 amino acids. Germline CDR1 and CDR2: MDHEN and SYDVKM. Losses at the gene ends were 7 bases for V and 5 bases for J; bases not matched to a gene: 10.

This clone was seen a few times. CDR3 protein: CASSISQGGSYGYTF. CDR3 in DNA: TGTGCCAGTAGTATATCCCAGGGGGGTAGCTATGGCTACACCTTC. V gene TRBV19 combines with J gene TRBJ1-2; TRBD1 aligns across 7 bases. Trimming at V came to 2 bases and at J to 4 bases, leaving 7 bases not matched to a gene. There are 15 residues in the CDR3. Germline V gene sequence: CDR1 LNHDA, CDR2 SQIVND (reference sequence). Using reference TRBV19 and TRBJ1-2 for the parts outside the CDR3, the full variable domain is DGGITQSPKYLFRKEGQNVTLSCEQNLNHDAMYWYRQDPGQGLRLIYYSQIVNDFQKGDIAEGYSVSREKKESFPLTVTSAQKNPTAFYLCASSISQGGSYGYTFGSGTRLTVV.

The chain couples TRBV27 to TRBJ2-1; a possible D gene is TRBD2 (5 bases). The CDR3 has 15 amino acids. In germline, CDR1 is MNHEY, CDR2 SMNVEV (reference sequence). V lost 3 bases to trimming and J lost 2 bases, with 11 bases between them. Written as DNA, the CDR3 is TGTGCCAGCAGTTTCGGGCTAGCAGCCTACAATGAGCAGTTCTTC. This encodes CASSFGLAAYNEQFF.

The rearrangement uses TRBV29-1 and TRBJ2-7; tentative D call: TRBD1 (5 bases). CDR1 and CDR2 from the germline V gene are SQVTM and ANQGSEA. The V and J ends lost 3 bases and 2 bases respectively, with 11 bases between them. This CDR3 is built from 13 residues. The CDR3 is CSVEGPGPYEQYF. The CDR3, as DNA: TGCAGCGTTGAGGGCCCAGGGCCCTACGAGCAGTACTTC.

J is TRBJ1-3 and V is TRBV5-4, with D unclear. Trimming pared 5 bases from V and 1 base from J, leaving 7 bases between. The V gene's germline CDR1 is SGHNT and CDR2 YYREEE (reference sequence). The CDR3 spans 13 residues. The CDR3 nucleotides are TGTGCCAGCAGAGAAACTTCTGGAAACACCATATATTTT. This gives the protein CASRETSGNTIYF.

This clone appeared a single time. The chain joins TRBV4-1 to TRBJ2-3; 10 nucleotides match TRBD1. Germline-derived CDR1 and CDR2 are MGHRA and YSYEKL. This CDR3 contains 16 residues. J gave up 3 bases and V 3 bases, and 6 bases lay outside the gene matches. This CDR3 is CASSHTGTGVTDTQYF. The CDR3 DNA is TGCGCCAGCAGCCACACCGGGACAGGGGTTACAGATACGCAGTATTTT.

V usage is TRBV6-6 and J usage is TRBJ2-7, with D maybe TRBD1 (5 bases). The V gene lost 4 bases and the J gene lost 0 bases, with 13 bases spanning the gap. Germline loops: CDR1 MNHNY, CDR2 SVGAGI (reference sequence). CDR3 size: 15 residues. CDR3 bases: TGTGCCAGCAGTTCACAGGTTTTAAGCTCCTACGAGCAGTACTTC. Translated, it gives CASSSQVLSSYEQYF.

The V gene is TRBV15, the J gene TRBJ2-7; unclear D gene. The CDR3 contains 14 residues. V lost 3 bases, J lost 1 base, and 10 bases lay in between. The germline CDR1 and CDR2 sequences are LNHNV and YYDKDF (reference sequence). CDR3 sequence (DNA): TGTGCCACCAGCAGGGTCTTCGGGTCCTACGAGCAGTACTTC. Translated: CATSRVFGSYEQYF.

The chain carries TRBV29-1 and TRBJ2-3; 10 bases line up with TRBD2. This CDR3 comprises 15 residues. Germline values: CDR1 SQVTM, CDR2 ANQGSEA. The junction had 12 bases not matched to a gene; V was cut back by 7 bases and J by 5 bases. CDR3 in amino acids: CSAHLAGDYVDTQYF. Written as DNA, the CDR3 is TGCAGCGCGCATCTAGCGGGAGATTATGTAGATACGCAGTATTTT.

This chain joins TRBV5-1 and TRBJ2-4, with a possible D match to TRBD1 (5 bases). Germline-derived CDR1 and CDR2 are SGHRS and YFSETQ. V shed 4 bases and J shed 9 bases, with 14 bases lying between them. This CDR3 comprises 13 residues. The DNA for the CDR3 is TGCGCCAGCAGCCTCGGCAGGGAAAGCATTCAGTACTTC. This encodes CASSLGRESIQYF.

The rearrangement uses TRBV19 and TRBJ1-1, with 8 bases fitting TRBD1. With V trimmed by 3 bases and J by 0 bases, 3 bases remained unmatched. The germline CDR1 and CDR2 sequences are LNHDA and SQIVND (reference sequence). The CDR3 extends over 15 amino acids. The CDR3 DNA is TGTGCCAGTAGTATGTTGGACAGGGTGAACACTGAAGCTTTCTTT. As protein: CASSMLDRVNTEAFF. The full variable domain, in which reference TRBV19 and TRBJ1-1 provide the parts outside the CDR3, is DGGITQSPKYLFRKEGQNVTLSCEQNLNHDAMYWYRQDPGQGLRLIYYSQIVNDFQKGDIAEGYSVSREKKESFPLTVTSAQKNPTAFYLCASSMLDRVNTEAFFGQGTRLTVV.

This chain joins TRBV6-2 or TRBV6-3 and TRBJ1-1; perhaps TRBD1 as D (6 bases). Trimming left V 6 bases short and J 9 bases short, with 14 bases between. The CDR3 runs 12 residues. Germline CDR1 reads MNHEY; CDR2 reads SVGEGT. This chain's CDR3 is CASSFGTQKAFF. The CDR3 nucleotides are TGTGCCAGCAGCTTCGGGACACAGAAAGCTTTCTTT.

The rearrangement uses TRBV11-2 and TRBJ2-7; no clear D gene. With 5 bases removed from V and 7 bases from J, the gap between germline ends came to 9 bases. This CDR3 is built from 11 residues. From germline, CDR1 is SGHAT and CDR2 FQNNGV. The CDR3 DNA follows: TGTGCCAGCAGCGACCTAAGGGAGCAGTACTTC. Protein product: CASSDLREQYF.

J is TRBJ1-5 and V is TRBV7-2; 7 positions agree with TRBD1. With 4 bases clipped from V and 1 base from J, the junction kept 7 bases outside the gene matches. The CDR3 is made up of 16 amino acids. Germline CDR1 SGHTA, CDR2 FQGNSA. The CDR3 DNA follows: TGTGCCAGCAGCTCTTCGACAGGGTCGAGCAATCAGCCCCAGCATTTT. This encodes CASSSSTGSSNQPQHF.

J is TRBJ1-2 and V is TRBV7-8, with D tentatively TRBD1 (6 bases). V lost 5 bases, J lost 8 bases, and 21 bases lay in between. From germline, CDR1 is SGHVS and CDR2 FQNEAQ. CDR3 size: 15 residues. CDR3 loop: CASSPMGGGGAGYTF. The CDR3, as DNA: TGTGCCAGCAGCCCTATGGGGGGCGGGGGCGCCGGCTACACCTTC.